This T cell receptor (beta chain) came from a study of CD8+CD57+ T cells in acquired aplastic anemia. Study as a whole: On average, sorted CD4+ and CD8+ cells gave about 2.9 ug of DNA. Whole-study results and caveats: Patients and controls shared twenty-nine CD8+ CDR3 sequences, highly expressed in patients. Researchers reported that CD8+ Simpson's diversity was not significantly different in patients versus controls.

The patients chosen for sequencing had shown expansion of CD8+CD57+ cells (detected by flow cytometry). All participating patients were living with severe acquired aplastic anemia. Of note for this clonotype: Its antigen is currently unknown.

Trimming stripped 0 bases from V and 8 bases from J, with 13 bases between. Germline CDR1 SGHDN, CDR2 FVKESK. CDR3 length: 14 amino acids. Using genomic DNA as the template, TCR beta VDJ and CDR3 profiling was carried out. TCRdb reanalysed the reads using MiXCR and keeps one entry per CDR3 protein. The sample records around 290,000 distinct CDR3 sequences, approximately 60% being singletons. The sequenced sample was sorted CD4+, CD8+, or CD8+CD57+ T cells (not recorded which) from PBMCs. This sequence originates from a human donor with aplastic anemia. This chain connects TRBV14 to TRBJ1-2; unclear D gene. In nucleotides, the CDR3 is TGTGCCAGCAGCCAAGAATTGGGAATTCGCGGCTACACCTTC. The encoded protein is CASSQELGIRGYTF.